The 3 T cell receptor beta chains presented below share a single source sample, sequenced in a study of CD8+ T cells in alopecia areata. As for treatment: oral pan-JAK inhibitor, 5-10 mg twice daily. Extraction of RNA preceded its reverse transcription into cDNA, which served as the sequencing template. TCRdb keeps only in-frame clones here, not all; method: immunoSEQ multiplex PCR. The table lists about 200,000 clones, 45% to 65% of them singletons, with about 3.5% in the top ten. The sequencing here drew on CD4+ T cells sorted from blood, taken at week 4, from a patient treated with tofacitinib. The receptors originated from a human donor with alopecia areata.

The V and J genes are TRBV30 and TRBJ2-1; TRBD2 matches at 13 bases. The junction had 5 bases not matched to a gene; V was cut back by 2 bases and J by 4 bases. Germline V gives CDR1 GTSNPN, CDR2 SVGIG (reference sequence). The length of the CDR3 is 16 residues. The CDR3 bases are TGTGCCTGGAGTTCCACTAGCGGGGGGGCTTACAATGAGCAGTTCTTC. Its protein is CAWSSTSGGAYNEQFF.

The chain couples TRBV11-2 to TRBJ2-3; 11 bases map to TRBD2. The germline CDR1 and CDR2 sequences are SGHAT and FQNNGV. The ends lost 4 bases at V and 8 bases at J; junction bases unmatched: 8. The CDR3 extends over 15 amino acids. The CDR3 nucleotides read TGTGCCAGCAGCTCCTTAGCGGGGGGGCCGGGTACGCAGTATTTT. Translation: CASSSLAGGPGTQYF.

The gene calls are TRBV7-2 and TRBJ1-2; D unresolved. The V gene's germline CDR1 is SGHTA and CDR2 FQGNSA. There are 16 residues in the CDR3. Trimming removed 4 bases from V and 0 bases from J, with 15 bases in between. The CDR3 DNA sequence: TGTGCCAGCAGCTGGAAGGGCGATCTTACTAACTATGGCTACACCTTC. This gives the protein CASSWKGDLTNYGYTF.